Presented here are 16 T cell receptor beta chains from one specimen sequenced in a study of CD8 T cells in Susac syndrome (dated by TCRdb to about 2019). Library method: the immunoSEQ multiplex PCR assay. RNA was extracted using the RNeasy kit, and roughly 0.5 to 1 microgram was reverse transcribed with random hexamers. TCRdb trimmed the raw reads at Q25, called clones with MiXCR and kept productive beta chains. For every CDR3 protein sequence, its rows merge into one entry that carries the most common genes and DNA. In this sample the table shows approximately 190,000 distinct CDR3 sequences, roughly 96% of which occur a single time. The ten largest make up roughly 0.088% of the sample. Sequencing was performed on CD4+ T cells from PBMCs. Receptor source: a human donor with multiple sclerosis.

V and J are TRBV29-1 and TRBJ1-2; 8 positions match TRBD1. The trim removed 7 bases at V and 11 bases at J, leaving 12 bases unmatched. Germline CDR1 SQVTM, CDR2 ANQGSEA. CDR3 length: 12 residues. The CDR3 DNA reads TGCAGCGCCGCCGGACAGGGCAACCATTACACCTTC. The encoded protein is CSAAGQGNHYTF. The full variable domain, rest sourced from reference TRBV29-1 and TRBJ1-2, is SAVISQKPSRDICQRGTSLTIQCQVDSQVTMMFWYRQQPGQSLTLIATANQGSEATYESGFVIDKFPISRPNLTFSTLTVSNMSPEDSSIYLCSAAGQGNHYTFGSGTRLTVV.

This clonotype showed up just once. CDR3 residues: CASSFARIYGYTF. The CDR3 nucleotides read TGTGCCAGCAGTTTTGCCAGAATCTATGGCTACACCTTC. The rearrangement links TRBV12-3 or TRBV12-4 to TRBJ1-2; D is ambiguous. The V gene lost 3 bases and the J gene lost 4 bases, with 9 bases spanning the gap. The CDR3 extends over 13 amino acids.

This clonotype was counted a single time. The CDR3 sequence is CASSTGRGEKLFF. The CDR3 nucleotides read TGTGCCAGCAGCACAGGGAGGGGGGAAAAACTGTTTTTT. The gene calls are TRBV27 and TRBJ1-4, with D maybe TRBD1 (6 bases). Trimming took off 6 bases at V and 8 bases at J, with 13 bases between the two ends. CDR1 and CDR2 (germline): MNHEY, SMNVEV (reference sequence). This CDR3 has 13 amino acids. Full variable domain (remainder filled in from reference TRBV27 and TRBJ1-4): EAQVTQNPRYLITVTGKKLTVTCSQNMNHEYMSWYRQDPGLGLRQIYYSMNVEVTDKGDVPEGYKVSRKEKRNFPLILESPSPNQTSLYFCASSTGRGEKLFFGSGTQLSVL.

The chain is built from TRBV30 and TRBJ2-7; 9 bases are shared with TRBD1. Looked up from germline, CDR1 is GTSNPN and CDR2 is SVGIG (reference sequence). This CDR3 contains 15 residues. The V segment lost 4 bases and the J segment 2 bases; nucleotides outside the gene matches: 9. CDR3 nucleotides: TGTGCCTGGATCAACCGGGACAGGGTTACCTACGAGCAGTACTTC. Translation: CAWINRDRVTYEQYF. Using reference TRBV30 and TRBJ2-7 for the parts outside the CDR3, the full variable domain is SQTIHQWPATLVQPVGSPLSLECTVEGTSNPNLYWYRQAAGRGLQLLFYSVGIGQISSEVPQNLSASRPQDRQFILSSKKLLLSDSGFYLCAWINRDRVTYEQYFGPGTRLTVT.

This chain links TRBV29-1 with TRBJ2-4; 8 bases are a match to TRBD2. The CDR3 runs 14 residues. Per the germline V gene, CDR1 is SQVTM and CDR2 is ANQGSEA. Trimming cost V 6 bases and J 6 bases; bases outside gene matches: 10. The CDR3 DNA sequence: TGCAGCGTGGCGCCGGACGGGGGGGGAAACATTCAGTACTTC. It is translated as CSVAPDGGGNIQYF.

This clonotype was found once. V gene TRBV29-1 combines with J gene TRBJ2-3; a weak D match, TRBD1 (6 bases). CDR3 length equals 14 residues. Germline CDR1 is SQVTM and CDR2 is ANQGSEA. V shed 8 bases and J shed 1 base, with 16 bases lying between them. The chain's CDR3 is CSTTTGSGTDTQYF. The CDR3 region has the DNA TGCAGCACCACGACAGGAAGTGGCACAGATACGCAGTATTTT.

This rearrangement joins TRBV27 to TRBJ2-3, with unresolved D. CDR3 length: 14 amino acids. Trimming took off 3 bases at V and 2 bases at J, with 9 bases between the two ends. From germline, CDR1 is MNHEY and CDR2 SMNVEV (reference sequence). The CDR3 region is CASSLSPTTDTQYF. DNA of the CDR3: TGTGCCAGCAGTTTGTCGCCTACCACAGATACGCAGTATTTT.

This clonotype occurred a few times. As DNA, the CDR3 is TGTGCCAGCGACCGGGGGTCCAGATTTAACTACGAGCAGTACTTC. Translation gives CASDRGSRFNYEQYF. The V gene is TRBV2, the J gene TRBJ2-7; possible D gene TRBD2, 6 bases. Germline CDR1 is SNHLY and CDR2 is FYNNEI. The V end was cut by 8 bases, the J end by 3 bases, with 20 bases between. The CDR3 contains 15 residues.

CDR3 coding DNA: TGTGCCAGCTCACCACGCCAGCAAGAGACCCAGTACTTC. Its translation is CASSPRQQETQYF. The J gene is TRBJ2-5, the V gene TRBV18; D call uncertain. Trimming stripped 1 base from V and 2 bases from J, with 5 bases between. From germline, CDR1 is KGHSH and CDR2 LQKENI. The CDR3 runs to 13 residues.

This chain joins TRBV29-1 and TRBJ1-1, with 7 bases fitting TRBD1. The V segment lost 7 bases and the J segment 1 base; nucleotides outside the gene matches: 6. The CDR3 is 13 residues long. CDR1 is SQVTM and CDR2 is ANQGSEA in the germline V gene. CDR3: CSAGTVRNTEAFF. CDR3 nucleotide sequence: TGCAGCGCGGGGACAGTGAGGAACACTGAAGCTTTCTTT.

This chain joins TRBV24-1 and TRBJ2-2; D gene uncertain. This CDR3 contains 13 residues. CDR1 KGHDR and CDR2 SFDVKD come from the germline V gene. The V end was cut by 1 base, the J end by 10 bases, with 9 bases between. As DNA, the CDR3 is TGTGCCACCAGTGATTTTTCAGGTGCGGAGCTGTTTTTT. Its protein is CATSDFSGAELFF.

The CDR3 spells CASSVGGNSETQYF. The CDR3 DNA is TGCGCCAGCAGTGTAGGGGGAAATTCGGAGACCCAGTACTTC. The chain is built from TRBV10-2 and TRBJ2-5; a possible D gene is TRBD1 (6 bases). The V gene lost 4 bases and the J gene lost 5 bases, with 14 bases spanning the gap. Germline V CDR1 and CDR2: WSHSY, SAAADI. The CDR3 has 14 amino acids.

This rearrangement joins TRBV20-1 to TRBJ2-1; 7 bases match TRBD1. This CDR3 has 13 residues. Germline trimming cut 6 bases from V and 5 bases from J; bases unmatched to any gene: 7. The germline CDR1 and CDR2 sequences are DFQATT and SNEGSKA (reference sequence). The CDR3 DNA is TGCAGTGCCCCCGGCACAGGGGACAATGAGCAGTTCTTC. Its protein is CSAPGTGDNEQFF.

The V gene is TRBV12-3 or TRBV12-4, the J gene TRBJ2-5, with D uncertain. The CDR3 length is 14 residues. The V end was cut by 3 bases, the J end by 1 base, with 9 bases between. The CDR3 here is CASSLRLTQETQYF. The CDR3 DNA reads TGTGCCAGCAGTTTGCGTCTTACCCAAGAGACCCAGTACTTC.

The V gene is TRBV12-3 or TRBV12-4, the J gene TRBJ2-1; tentative D call: TRBD2 (6 bases). This CDR3 spans 17 amino acids. V was clipped by 6 bases and J by 5 bases, with 23 bases between them. The CDR3 coding sequence is TGTGCCAGCAGCGGGGGTAGCGGAGGGGCCCCGAACAATGAGCAGTTCTTC. Translating gives CASSGGSGGAPNNEQFF.

The rearrangement links TRBV2 to TRBJ2-7; the D gene is possibly TRBD1 (5 bases). Trimming stripped 4 bases from V and 7 bases from J, with 23 bases between. Germline V gene sequence: CDR1 SNHLY, CDR2 FYNNEI. The length of the CDR3 is 16 residues. CDR3 nucleotide sequence: TGTGCCAGCAGTGTAAGGAGTGGCAGGGTGACGGATGAGCAGTACTTC. As protein: CASSVRSGRVTDEQYF.